A selection of T cell receptor beta chains follows, all from one sample in a study of cytomegalovirus exposure and HLA in healthy donors. Here immunoSEQ multiplex PCR was the method, and the copy in TCRdb shows in-frame clones only, minus some. The sample holds tens of thousands of clones, 94% seen once. The sample taken for sequencing was PBMCs. Receptor source: a woman under 30 in good health and CMV-seropositive. Both conserved end residues are part of each CDR3. A D gene is named only where the DNA matches it firmly. Clone size appears in some rows only: once, few, many, or a class for an expanded clone.

TRBJ2-7	NA	TRBV28	NA	TGTGCCAGCAGTTCGCCCGGACAGGACTACGAGCATTACTTC	CASSSPGQDYEHYF
TRBJ2-1	NA	TRBV28	NA	TGTGCCAGCAGTTCACCTACACAGAGCTCCTACAATGAGCAGTTCTTC	CASSSPTQSSYNEQFF
TRBJ2-1	NA	TRBV7-8	NA	TGTGCCAGCAGCTTAGGCCAGGGAAATGAGCAGTTCTTC	CASSLGQGNEQFF
TRBJ1-1	NA	TRBV5-1	NA	TGCGCCAGCAGCTTGGCAGGGGTCGACACTGAAGCTTTCTTT	CASSLAGVDTEAFF
TRBJ1-1	NA	TRBV11-2	NA	TGTGCCAGCAGCTTAGGAGTGGGGGGCACTGAAGCTTTCTTT	CASSLGVGGTEAFF
TRBJ2-3	NA	TRBV6-5	NA	TGTGCCAGCAGTTACTTGGGGGGTACGCAGTATTTT	CASSYLGGTQYF
TRBJ1-2	NA	TRBV19	NA	TGTGCCAGTAGTATTGGCACCCAACAGTCTGGCTACACCTTC	CASSIGTQQSGYTF
TRBJ1-1	NA	TRBV7-2	NA	TGTGCCAGCAGCTTAGCGCGGGCTTTCTTT	CASSLARAFF
TRBJ1-2	NA	TRBV5-4	NA	TGTGCCAGCAGCCGCGGGAAGCAGAACTATGGCTACACCTTC	CASSRGKQNYGYTF
TRBJ2-1	TRBD2	TRBV30	NA	TGTGCCTGGACAGGGGCTAGCGGGAGGTATTACAATGAGCAGTTCTTC	CAWTGASGRYYNEQFF
TRBJ2-5	TRBD2	TRBV19	NA	TGTGCCAGTAGTTCTGGACTAGCCCAGTACTTC	CASSSGLAQYF
TRBJ2-7	NA	TRBV6-6	NA	TGTGCCAGCAGCACAGGGTTTGAGCAGTACTTC	CASSTGFEQYF
TRBJ2-1	TRBD2	TRBV6-4	NA	TGTGCCAGCAGTCCCGGGACTAGCGGGGGTGGCGATGAGCAGTTCTTC	CASSPGTSGGGDEQFF
TRBJ2-7	TRBD2	TRBV4-2	NA	TGTGCCAGCAGCCAAGATCATTCGCGGGGGGGCTGCGAGCAGTACTTC	CASSQDHSRGGCEQYF
TRBJ2-1	NA	TRBV7-3	NA	TGTGCCAGCAGCTTAATTTCTTTGGGCATGTCGGGGGACCGAGGCAATGAGCAGTTCTTC	CASSLISLGMSGDRGNEQFF
TRBJ2-3	TRBD1	TRBV29-1	NA	TGCAGCGTTGAAGATCCGCCGACAGGGCCAATTGGCACAGATACGCAGTATTTT	CSVEDPPTGPIGTDTQYF
TRBJ2-7	TRBD2	TRBV5-6	once	TGTGCCAGCAGCTTGAATCCGGGACTAAGGTACGAGCAGTACTTC	CASSLNPGLRYEQYF
TRBJ2-3	TRBD2	TRBV30	NA	TGTGCTAGATCTACTAGCGGGAGGGGAACAGATACGCAGTATTTT	CARSTSGRGTDTQYF
TRBJ2-2	TRBD1	TRBV28	NA	TGTGCCAGCAGCGCGAGGGGGCTCGGGGAGCTGTTTTTT	CASSARGLGELFF
TRBJ2-1	TRBD1	TRBV11-2	NA	TGTGCCAGCAGCTGGGACAGGGAGAATGAGCAGTTCTTC	CASSWDRENEQFF
TRBJ2-3	NA	TRBV2	few	TGTGCCAGCAGGCGGGGCCACACAGATACGCAGTATTTT	CASRRGHTDTQYF
TRBJ2-1	TRBD1	TRBV5-6	NA	TGTGCCAGCAGCGCACCGGGACAGCCGAGCAATGAGCAGTTCTTC	CASSAPGQPSNEQFF
TRBJ1-1	NA	TRBV7-3	NA	TGTGCCAGCAGATCGGGGGTGAACACTGAAGCTTTCTTT	CASRSGVNTEAFF
TRBJ1-6	TRBD1	TRBV18	once	TGTGCCAGCTCACCCGCTGGACAGGGAATCAGTAATTCACCCCTCCACTTT	CASSPAGQGISNSPLHF
TRBJ2-1	TRBD2	TRBV28	NA	TGTGCCAGCAGTTTATCGACTAGCGGGGGACTGTATGAGCAGTTCTTC	CASSLSTSGGLYEQFF
TRBJ2-7	TRBD2	TRBV2	NA	TGTGCCAGCATCCCTAGCGGGGAAACCTACGAGCAGTACTTC	CASIPSGETYEQYF
TRBJ2-4	TRBD1	TRBV4-1	NA	TGCGCCAGCAGCCAGCCCCGGGACAGGGGAAACATTCAGTACTTC	CASSQPRDRGNIQYF
TRBJ2-1	NA	TRBV7-9	NA	TGTGCCAGCAGCTTAGGTGTAGGAGGACCGGGGAGCTCCTACAATGAGCAGTTCTTC	CASSLGVGGPGSSYNEQFF
TRBJ2-1	NA	TRBV7-9	few	TGTGCCAGCAGCTTACTAGAAGGGGGCAATGAGCAGTTCTTC	CASSLLEGGNEQFF
TRBJ2-3	TRBD1	TRBV6-1	NA	TGTGCCAGCAGTGTAGGGGACAGGGAGACAGATACGCAGTATTTT	CASSVGDRETDTQYF
TRBJ1-3	NA	TRBV6-5	few	TGTGCCAGCAGCCAGAGGTACTCTGGAAACACCATATATTTT	CASSQRYSGNTIYF
TRBJ2-1	NA	TRBV19	NA	TGTGCCAGCGGCCCCCATAGGAGACTCGTTAACAATGAGCAGTTCTTC	CASGPHRRLVNNEQFF
TRBJ2-3	NA	TRBV27	NA	TGTGCCAGCAGTTTATACGAAAGCACTAGCACAGATACGCAGTATTTT	CASSLYESTSTDTQYF
TRBJ2-1	TRBD2	TRBV7-2	few	TGTGCCAGCAGGCAGCGGGGGGGCTCCTACAATGAGCAGTTCTTC	CASRQRGGSYNEQFF
TRBJ1-1	TRBD1	TRBV4-1	NA	TGCGCCAGCAGCCAAGAAGCTGGGACAGGGTCAATCGAAGCTTTCTTT	CASSQEAGTGSIEAFF
TRBJ2-5	NA	TRBV7-3	NA	TGTGCCAGCAGCTTAAATGCGGGACAAGAGACCCAGTACTTC	CASSLNAGQETQYF
TRBJ1-2	NA	TRBV7-9	NA	TGTGCCAGCAGCTCGGACAGCTATGGCTACACCTTC	CASSSDSYGYTF
TRBJ2-3	TRBD2	TRBV6-4	NA	TGTGCCAGCAGTGACGGGACTAGCGGTTTCTCAGATACGCAGTATTTT	CASSDGTSGFSDTQYF
TRBJ1-2	TRBD1	TRBV7-2	NA	TGTGCCAGCAGCTTAGACTCAGGGGGCGCGAGGCTGGGCTACACCTTC	CASSLDSGGARLGYTF
TRBJ1-1	TRBD1	TRBV11-3	NA	TGTGCCAGCAGCTTGACAGGGGGTGCCACTGAAGCTTTCTTT	CASSLTGGATEAFF
TRBJ2-7	NA	TRBV6-1	NA	TGTGCCAGCAGTGAAGGGATCGGCAGGCAGGGGTACGAGCAGTACTTC	CASSEGIGRQGYEQYF
TRBJ1-1	TRBD1	TRBV30	NA	TGTGCCTGGAGTGAAGACAGGGGCACTGAAGCTTTCTTT	CAWSEDRGTEAFF
TRBJ2-3	NA	TRBV7-2	NA	TGTGCCAGCAGCTTGAGGCGGGGCACAGATACGCAGTATTTT	CASSLRRGTDTQYF
TRBJ1-4	NA	TRBV11-3	NA	TGTGCCAGCAGCTTATCCAGGGATGAAAAACTGTTTTTT	CASSLSRDEKLFF
TRBJ2-6	NA	TRBV5-4	NA	TGTGCCAGCAGCTTGTACAGGGACTCTGGGGCCAACGTCCTGACTTTC	CASSLYRDSGANVLTF
TRBJ2-6	TRBD2	TRBV7-3	NA	TGTGCCAGCAGCTTATTGCGGGGGATGGCTGGGGCCAACGTCCTGACTTTC	CASSLLRGMAGANVLTF
TRBJ1-5	NA	TRBV4-1	NA	TGCGCCAGCAGCCAAGGGACACCTAATCAGCCCCAGCATTTT	CASSQGTPNQPQHF
TRBJ1-3	NA	TRBV19	NA	TGTGCCAGTGGCTCCAGGGTTTCCGGAAACACCATATATTTT	CASGSRVSGNTIYF
TRBJ2-3	TRBD1	TRBV5-1	NA	TGCGCCAGCACCTGGATTCCAACCCGACAGGGGGGGACAGATACGCAGTATTTT	CASTWIPTRQGGTDTQYF
TRBJ1-4	NA	TRBV2	NA	TGTGCCAGCAGTCAGGGTGGTGAAAAACTGTTTTTT	CASSQGGEKLFF
TRBJ2-7	NA	TRBV11-2	NA	TGTGCCAGCAGCTTAGCCGGGCAGGGCTCCTACGAGCAGTACTTC	CASSLAGQGSYEQYF
TRBJ2-1	TRBD2	TRBV25-1	NA	TGTGCCAGCAGCCTCTGGACTAGCGGGGTCTCCTACAATGAGCAGTTCTTC	CASSLWTSGVSYNEQFF
TRBJ2-7	NA	TRBV7-8	NA	TGTGCCAGCAGCCTCCGACAGGATCCCTACGAGCAGTACTTC	CASSLRQDPYEQYF
TRBJ1-2	NA	TRBV4-2	NA	TGTGCCAGCAGCCAAGATCTCAGGGACTATGGCTACACCTTC	CASSQDLRDYGYTF
TRBJ1-2	NA	TRBV5-4	NA	TGTGCCAGCAGCTTGGACGGGGTCGATGGCTACACCTTC	CASSLDGVDGYTF